Below, one T cell receptor beta chain is given with its context. What it binds is unknown. There are 13 residues in the CDR3. Trimming removed 0 bases from V and 2 bases from J, with 6 bases in between. The germline CDR1 and CDR2 sequences are GTSNPN and SVGIG (reference sequence). These data belong to a study of cytomegalovirus exposure and HLA in healthy donors. Findings and caveats of the study: The study designated about 180 TCR beta chains cytomegalovirus-associated. With high specificity and sensitivity, the classifier reportedly diagnosed cytomegalovirus status. Analyses of presence/absence relied on an assumption of roughly uniform sequencing depth across donors. Earlier analysis looked at TCR beta V segments, and most were productive about 90% or about 30% of the time.

With 60 Vbeta and 13 Jbeta primers, the PCR was carried out. Profiled with immunoSEQ multiplex PCR; TCRdb holds only in-frame clones, not every one. The sample shows approximately 150,000 clones, approximately 60% of them seen only once. What was sequenced was PBMCs. The chain has TRBV30 and TRBJ2-3; D is uncertain. This sequence originates from a woman aged 60-75 years in good health and CMV-seropositive. In DNA form, the CDR3 reads TGTGCCTGGAGTGTACTTGCCACAGATACGCAGTATTTT. It specifies CAWSVLATDTQYF.